Listed below are T cell receptor beta chains from one sample, sequenced in a study of blood T cell repertoires in COVID-19. Method: immunoSEQ multiplex PCR; TCRdb's copy keeps in-frame clones and lacks some. Here the sample spans approximately 220,000 clones, about 86% being singletons. Material for sequencing was PBMCs or T cells enriched from blood (not recorded which). These receptor sequences come from a woman in her thirties or forties with acute COVID-19. CDR3s include the opening cysteine and the closing phenylalanine or tryptophan. Each record gives: D gene, clone size, J gene, V gene, CDR3 DNA, CDR3 protein. A D gene is named only where the DNA matches it firmly. The size field is filled for only some rows; it gives once, few, many or a size class.

d_call: .
clone_size: few
j_call: TRBJ1-1
v_call: TRBV12-3/TRBV12-4
cdr3_nt: TGTGCCAGCAGTTTTCCCGGCACTGAAGCTTTCTTT
cdr3_aa: CASSFPGTEAFF

d_call: .
clone_size: .
j_call: TRBJ2-1
v_call: TRBV11-2
cdr3_nt: TGTGCCAGCAGCTTACGGACATATGAGCAGTTCTTC
cdr3_aa: CASSLRTYEQFF

d_call: .
clone_size: once
j_call: TRBJ1-1
v_call: TRBV7-9
cdr3_nt: TGTGCCAGCAGCTTGGGAGGGTTGAACACTGAAGCTTTCTTT
cdr3_aa: CASSLGGLNTEAFF

d_call: .
clone_size: few
j_call: TRBJ2-7
v_call: TRBV20-1
cdr3_nt: TGCAGTGCTAGTCGTAGGCCGTTCGGGATCTTCAACTACGAGCAGTACTTC
cdr3_aa: CSASRRPFGIFNYEQYF

d_call: .
clone_size: .
j_call: TRBJ2-1
v_call: TRBV6-5
cdr3_nt: TGTGCCAGCAGTTACTCGTCCTTAGTGGTCGATGAGCAGTTCTTC
cdr3_aa: CASSYSSLVVDEQFF

d_call: TRBD2
clone_size: once
j_call: TRBJ2-7
v_call: TRBV27
cdr3_nt: TGTGCCAGCAGTTCCCCCCGGGGTAGCGGGATATCTAACGAGCAGTACTTC
cdr3_aa: CASSSPRGSGISNEQYF

d_call: TRBD1
clone_size: .
j_call: TRBJ2-7
v_call: TRBV9
cdr3_nt: TGTGCCAGCAGCGTAGATGGGACAGCAGACTACGAGCAGTACTTC
cdr3_aa: CASSVDGTADYEQYF

d_call: TRBD1
clone_size: .
j_call: TRBJ1-1
v_call: TRBV28
cdr3_nt: TGTGCCAGCAGTTCCTCCTCCGACAGGGGGCTTCCGGCTTTCTTT
cdr3_aa: CASSSSSDRGLPAFF

d_call: TRBD2
clone_size: .
j_call: TRBJ2-1
v_call: TRBV19
cdr3_nt: TGTGCCAGTAGTATAGCGGGACTAGCGAACTACAATGAGCAGTTCTTC
cdr3_aa: CASSIAGLANYNEQFF

d_call: TRBD2
clone_size: .
j_call: TRBJ2-7
v_call: TRBV5-6
cdr3_nt: TGTGCCAGCAGCGCGGGACTAGCGGGATGGGCCTACGAGCAGTACTTC
cdr3_aa: CASSAGLAGWAYEQYF

d_call: .
clone_size: .
j_call: TRBJ1-1
v_call: TRBV25-1
cdr3_nt: TGTGCCAGCAGTGTGGCCTCGATAAGCACTGAAGCTTTCTTT
cdr3_aa: CASSVASISTEAFF

d_call: .
clone_size: .
j_call: TRBJ1-3
v_call: TRBV15
cdr3_nt: TGTGCCACCAGCAGAGATCCCCCCGTCCGGAGCTCGGATACTCGGGGAAACACCATATATTTT
cdr3_aa: CATSRDPPVRSSDTRGNTIYF

d_call: TRBD1
clone_size: .
j_call: TRBJ2-6
v_call: TRBV19
cdr3_nt: TGTGCCAGTAGTTCCGGGACAGGGAACTCTGGGGCCAACGTCCTGACTTTC
cdr3_aa: CASSSGTGNSGANVLTF

d_call: .
clone_size: .
j_call: TRBJ1-1
v_call: TRBV19
cdr3_nt: TGTGCCACCAAGGCGGGAAACACTGAAGCTTTCTTT
cdr3_aa: CATKAGNTEAFF

d_call: .
clone_size: .
j_call: TRBJ2-3
v_call: TRBV28
cdr3_nt: TGTGCCAGCACCCCGGGGGGCGGGCCCACAGATACGCAGTATTTT
cdr3_aa: CASTPGGGPTDTQYF

d_call: TRBD1
clone_size: .
j_call: TRBJ2-5
v_call: TRBV5-4
cdr3_nt: TGTGCCAGCAGCTCCACACAAGACAGGGCTACCCAGTACTTC
cdr3_aa: CASSSTQDRATQYF

d_call: .
clone_size: .
j_call: TRBJ2-7
v_call: TRBV7-9
cdr3_nt: TGTGCCAGCAGCCGACAATACACCGACTACGAGCAGTACTTC
cdr3_aa: CASSRQYTDYEQYF

d_call: .
clone_size: .
j_call: TRBJ2-7
v_call: TRBV28
cdr3_nt: TGTGCCAGCAGTTTAAGTGAGGAGCAGTACTTC
cdr3_aa: CASSLSEEQYF

d_call: .
clone_size: .
j_call: TRBJ1-5
v_call: TRBV2
cdr3_nt: TGTGCCAGCAGTGGCCAGGGAGGCTACCAGCCCCAGCATTTT
cdr3_aa: CASSGQGGYQPQHF

d_call: TRBD2
clone_size: .
j_call: TRBJ2-2
v_call: TRBV2
cdr3_nt: TGTGCCAGCAGTGTTACTAGCGGGAGAACCGGGGAGCTGTTTTTT
cdr3_aa: CASSVTSGRTGELFF

d_call: .
clone_size: once
j_call: TRBJ2-1
v_call: TRBV24-1
cdr3_nt: TGTGCCACTCAACCAGGGTCTATAAGCTCCTACAATGAGCAGTTCTTC
cdr3_aa: CATQPGSISSYNEQFF

d_call: .
clone_size: .
j_call: TRBJ1-5
v_call: TRBV28
cdr3_nt: TGTGCCAGCAGTTTATGGGGAGGGCAGCCCCAGCATTTT
cdr3_aa: CASSLWGGQPQHF

d_call: TRBD2
clone_size: .
j_call: TRBJ2-7
v_call: TRBV7-8
cdr3_nt: TGTGCCAGCAGCCTCTCTCTAGCGGGAGGGGGCGAGCAGTACTTC
cdr3_aa: CASSLSLAGGGEQYF

d_call: .
clone_size: once
j_call: TRBJ1-3
v_call: TRBV28
cdr3_nt: TGTGCCAGCAGTTTCTATCGGTCTGGAAACACCATATATTTT
cdr3_aa: CASSFYRSGNTIYF

d_call: .
clone_size: .
j_call: TRBJ2-1
v_call: TRBV7-3
cdr3_nt: TGTGCCAGCAGCCCGGGACTCCCATTCTCCTACAATGAGCAGTTCTTC
cdr3_aa: CASSPGLPFSYNEQFF

d_call: TRBD1
clone_size: .
j_call: TRBJ1-1
v_call: TRBV5-1
cdr3_nt: TGCGCCAGCACGGAGGGGGCCGGCACTGAAGCTTTCTTT
cdr3_aa: CASTEGAGTEAFF

d_call: .
clone_size: .
j_call: TRBJ1-4
v_call: TRBV9
cdr3_nt: TGTGCCAGCAGCCCCAGGGTGTCGGATGAAAAACTGTTTTTT
cdr3_aa: CASSPRVSDEKLFF

d_call: .
clone_size: once
j_call: TRBJ2-7
v_call: TRBV18
cdr3_nt: TGTGCCAGCTCACCAAGCCGGGGACAAGTAAGCTACGAGCAGTACTTC
cdr3_aa: CASSPSRGQVSYEQYF

d_call: .
clone_size: .
j_call: TRBJ2-7
v_call: TRBV6-5
cdr3_nt: TGTGCCAGCAGTTCCCGCCGGGACACCTACGAGCAGTACTTC
cdr3_aa: CASSSRRDTYEQYF

d_call: TRBD1
clone_size: .
j_call: TRBJ1-3
v_call: TRBV7-9
cdr3_nt: TGTGCCAGCAGCCGTGGACAGGCCCACGGCACCATATATTTT
cdr3_aa: CASSRGQAHGTIYF

d_call: .
clone_size: .
j_call: TRBJ2-3
v_call: TRBV9
cdr3_nt: TGTGCCAGCAGCGTAGATCAGGTGGTCACAGATACGCAGTATTTT
cdr3_aa: CASSVDQVVTDTQYF

d_call: TRBD2
clone_size: .
j_call: TRBJ2-3
v_call: TRBV5-4
cdr3_nt: TGTGCCAGCAGCCCCAGCGGGGGCCAGGTGGATACGCAGTATTTT
cdr3_aa: CASSPSGGQVDTQYF

d_call: TRBD2
clone_size: once
j_call: TRBJ2-1
v_call: TRBV7-8
cdr3_nt: TGTGCCAGCAGCTTAGTGTCTAGCGGACACGAGCAGTTCTTC
cdr3_aa: CASSLVSSGHEQFF

d_call: .
clone_size: .
j_call: TRBJ2-5
v_call: TRBV18
cdr3_nt: TGTGCCAGCTCACGCCAAGACTTAGCGGTACAAGAGACCCAGTACTTC
cdr3_aa: CASSRQDLAVQETQYF

d_call: TRBD2
clone_size: .
j_call: TRBJ2-1
v_call: TRBV10-3
cdr3_nt: TGTGCCATCAGCCCGATAGCGGGAGGTGGCAATGAGCAGTTCTTC
cdr3_aa: CAISPIAGGGNEQFF

d_call: TRBD2
clone_size: once
j_call: TRBJ2-3
v_call: TRBV2
cdr3_nt: TGTGCCAGCATTCTAAGGCTAGCGGGAGGAGATACGCAGTATTTT
cdr3_aa: CASILRLAGGDTQYF

d_call: TRBD1
clone_size: .
j_call: TRBJ1-5
v_call: TRBV27
cdr3_nt: TGTGCCAGCAGTAGAGACCGACAGGGTGGGAATCAGCCCCAGCATTTT
cdr3_aa: CASSRDRQGGNQPQHF

d_call: .
clone_size: .
j_call: TRBJ2-7
v_call: TRBV6-5
cdr3_nt: TGTGCCAGCAGTTACTTATCCCCTTTCGAGCAGTACTTC
cdr3_aa: CASSYLSPFEQYF

d_call: .
clone_size: .
j_call: TRBJ1-6
v_call: TRBV6-2/TRBV6-3
cdr3_nt: TGTGCCAGCAGTTATTCGGGACTAATGAGCTCCTATAATTCACCCCTCCACTTT
cdr3_aa: CASSYSGLMSSYNSPLHF

d_call: .
clone_size: .
j_call: TRBJ1-1
v_call: TRBV7-9
cdr3_nt: TGTGCCAGCTTAACTAACACTGAAGCTTTCTTT
cdr3_aa: CASLTNTEAFF

d_call: .
clone_size: .
j_call: TRBJ2-4
v_call: TRBV19
cdr3_nt: TGTGCCAGTAGTATCGGTGTTCGGGGAGGCAAAAACATTCAGTACTTC
cdr3_aa: CASSIGVRGGKNIQYF

d_call: .
clone_size: .
j_call: TRBJ1-5
v_call: TRBV4-1
cdr3_nt: TGCGCCAGCAGCCAAGATCCCCAGGTCCGAAGGCCCCAGCATTTT
cdr3_aa: CASSQDPQVRRPQHF

d_call: .
clone_size: .
j_call: TRBJ2-6
v_call: TRBV11-2
cdr3_nt: TGTGCCAGCGGACTACGAGTCCGGGACCAGGGGGTCGGGGCCAACGTCCTGACTTTC
cdr3_aa: CASGLRVRDQGVGANVLTF

d_call: .
clone_size: .
j_call: TRBJ2-7
v_call: TRBV7-5
cdr3_nt: TGTGTCAGAAACGAGGATTTTCACGAGCAGTACTTC
cdr3_aa: CVRNEDFHEQYF

d_call: .
clone_size: .
j_call: TRBJ2-1
v_call: TRBV18
cdr3_nt: TGTGCCAGCTCACCACTAGCGGCCTCCTACAATGAGCAGTTCTTC
cdr3_aa: CASSPLAASYNEQFF

d_call: .
clone_size: .
j_call: TRBJ1-1
v_call: TRBV3-1/TRBV3-2
cdr3_nt: TGTGCCAGCAGCCAAGCCCTTACTCACAGCGGGGCTGAAGCTTTCTTT
cdr3_aa: CASSQALTHSGAEAFF

d_call: TRBD2
clone_size: once
j_call: TRBJ2-3
v_call: TRBV7-8
cdr3_nt: TGTGCCAGCAGCCGAGGACTAGCAACAGATACGCAGTATTTT
cdr3_aa: CASSRGLATDTQYF

d_call: TRBD2
clone_size: .
j_call: TRBJ2-3
v_call: TRBV18
cdr3_nt: TGTGCCAGCTCACCCCCGGGACTAGCGGGAGGAGGAGATACGCAGTATTTT
cdr3_aa: CASSPPGLAGGGDTQYF

d_call: TRBD1
clone_size: .
j_call: TRBJ2-4
v_call: TRBV18
cdr3_nt: TGTGCCAGCTCACTCGACAGGGGGAACATTCAGTACTTC
cdr3_aa: CASSLDRGNIQYF

d_call: .
clone_size: .
j_call: TRBJ1-2
v_call: TRBV5-1
cdr3_nt: TGCGCCAGCAGCTTTGGAGATGTATCGTATGGCTACACCTTC
cdr3_aa: CASSFGDVSYGYTF

d_call: .
clone_size: .
j_call: TRBJ1-5
v_call: TRBV28
cdr3_nt: TGTGCCAGCAGTTTAGGGGGGGTTGGCAATCAGCCCCAGCATTTT
cdr3_aa: CASSLGGVGNQPQHF

d_call: .
clone_size: .
j_call: TRBJ1-3
v_call: TRBV28
cdr3_nt: TGTGCCAGTGGCAGATACTCTGGAAACACCATATATTTT
cdr3_aa: CASGRYSGNTIYF